This TCR beta chain stems from a study of T cells in tuberculosis. Trimming left V 0 bases short and J 8 bases short, with 8 bases between. Per germline, CDR1 SGDLS and CDR2 YYNGEE. The CDR3 length is 12 residues. Concerning this clone: Its antigen remains unidentified.

Clones were read by immunoSEQ multiplex PCR, and TCRdb kept only the in-frame ones, dropping some. Of 40,000 to 45,000 clones in the sample, 90% to 95% are singletons; the top ten hold 6.5% to 9.5%. Each donor contributed 100,000 or so T cells on average, unsorted. Study-wide results and limits: Using the GMM-specific repertoire gave 85% to 90% accuracy versus roughly 74% with motifs. Smaller alpha distances in active tuberculosis partly reflected shorter CDR3-alpha lengths. Active tuberculosis TCR-alpha repertoires lay closer to GMM-specific TCRs than IGRA-negative controls, suggesting clonal expansion.

This TCR was recovered from a donor between 10 and 29 years old with latent tuberculosis or without tuberculosis infection. The sequencing input was PBMCs. V is TRBV9 and J is TRBJ1-2; D gene ambiguous. The CDR3 DNA sequence: TGTGCCAGCAGCGTAGGGACGGGAGGCTACACCTTC. Its translation is CASSVGTGGYTF. The whole variable domain, filled in from reference TRBV9 and TRBJ1-2, reads DSGVTQTPKHLITATGQRVTLRCSPRSGDLSVYWYQQSLDQGLQFLIQYYNGEERAKGNILERFSAQQFPDLHSELNLSSLELGDSALYFCASSVGTGGYTFGSGTRLTVV.